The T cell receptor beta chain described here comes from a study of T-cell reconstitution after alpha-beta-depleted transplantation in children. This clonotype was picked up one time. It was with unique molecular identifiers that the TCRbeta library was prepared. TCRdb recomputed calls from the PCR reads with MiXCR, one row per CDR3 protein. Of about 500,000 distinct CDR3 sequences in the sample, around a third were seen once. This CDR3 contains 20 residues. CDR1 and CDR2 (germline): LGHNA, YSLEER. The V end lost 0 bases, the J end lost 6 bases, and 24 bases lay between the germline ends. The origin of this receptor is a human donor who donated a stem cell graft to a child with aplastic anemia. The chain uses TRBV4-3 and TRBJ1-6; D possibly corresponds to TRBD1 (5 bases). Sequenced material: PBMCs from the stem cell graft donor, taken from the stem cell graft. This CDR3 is CASSQDQFGALKAANSPLHF. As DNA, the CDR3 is TGCGCCAGCAGCCAAGATCAATTCGGGGCACTAAAAGCCGCTAATTCACCCCTCCACTTT.